One and the same sample provided the 22 T cell receptor beta chains below, sequenced in a study of cytomegalovirus exposure and HLA in healthy donors. Assay used: immunoSEQ multiplex PCR; TCRdb lists only in-frame clones, some missing. This sample has some 190,000 clones; more than 75% occur once, and the top ten carry almost 1.5%. The sequenced material came from PBMCs. Receptors originate from a woman under 30 in good health and CMV-seronegative.

The chain joins TRBV15 to TRBJ1-2, with TRBD1 as a possible D gene (6 bases). CDR1 and CDR2 from the germline V gene are LNHNV and YYDKDF (reference sequence). This CDR3 is built from 14 residues. V lost 0 bases and J lost 8, with 13 bases in between. The CDR3 reads CATSRDAQGLGYTF. The CDR3 DNA reads as TGTGCCACCAGCAGAGATGCACAGGGACTAGGCTACACCTTC.

The genes are TRBV27 and TRBJ2-5; 9 bases line up with TRBD2. Trimming removed 7 bases from V and 5 bases from J; junction bases left unmatched: 14. The CDR3 runs to 16 residues. CDR1 is MNHEY and CDR2 is SMNVEV in the germline V gene (reference sequence). The CDR3 coding sequence is TGTGCCAGCACCCCCCGGGGCGGGAGGGCCGTGGAGACCCAGTACTTC. Translating it yields CASTPRGGRAVETQYF.

This chain joins TRBV19 and TRBJ2-1; tentatively, D is TRBD1 (6 bases). V was shortened by 6 bases and J by 5 bases, with 23 bases between the two germline ends. CDR3 length: 17 amino acids. The germline gives CDR1 LNHDA, CDR2 SQIVND (reference sequence). The CDR3: CASSGSITGMMNNEQFF. As DNA, the CDR3 is TGTGCCAGTAGCGGTTCAATCACAGGGATGATGAACAATGAGCAGTTCTTC.

This clone was detected only once. The V and J genes are TRBV5-4 and TRBJ2-7, with TRBD2 identical over 8 bases. Losses at the gene ends were 4 bases for V and 1 base for J; bases not matched to a gene: 7. This CDR3 has 15 residues. CDR1 is SGHNT, CDR2 YYREEE, per germline (reference sequence). CDR3 residues: CASSDRGGPSYEQYF. DNA of the CDR3: TGTGCCAGCAGCGACCGGGGGGGGCCGTCCTACGAGCAGTACTTC.

The chain is built from TRBV9 and TRBJ1-1; TRBD1 agrees at 7 bases. The CDR3 totals 14 residues. V was clipped by 4 bases and J by 1 base; unmatched bases: 4. Germline CDR1 SGDLS, CDR2 YYNGEE. The CDR3 spells CASSFGQENTEAFF. The CDR3 region has the DNA TGTGCCAGCAGCTTCGGACAGGAGAACACTGAAGCTTTCTTT.

This clone was observed a handful of times. This chain connects TRBV6-5 to TRBJ2-7; tentatively, D is TRBD1 (6 bases). Germline CDR1 MNHEY, CDR2 SVGAGI. V lost 8 bases and J lost 3, with 11 bases in between. The CDR3 contains 12 residues. CDR3 residues: CASGRGDYEQYF. The CDR3 nucleotides read TGTGCCAGCGGCAGGGGAGACTACGAGCAGTACTTC.

This clone has a single count. V is TRBV13 and J is TRBJ2-5; a possible D gene is TRBD2 (5 bases). Deletions cut 5 bases from V and 1 base from J, with 17 bases between. This CDR3 spans 16 amino acids. Germline CDR1 is PRHDT and CDR2 is FYEKMQ (reference sequence). CDR3 protein: CASSTDYGSTQETQYF. In DNA, the CDR3 is TGTGCCAGCAGCACCGACTATGGGAGTACCCAAGAGACCCAGTACTTC. Supplemented by reference TRBV13 and TRBJ2-5, the full variable domain reads AAGVIQSPRHLIKEKRETATLKCYPIPRHDTVYWYQQGPGQDPQFLISFYEKMQSDKGSIPDRFSAQQFSDYHSELNMSSLELGDSALYFCASSTDYGSTQETQYFGPGTRLLVL.

The V gene is TRBV30, the J gene TRBJ1-2, with 7 nucleotides matching TRBD1. This CDR3 has 13 amino acids. The germline gives CDR1 GTSNPN, CDR2 SVGIG (reference sequence). After removal of 4 bases from V and 4 bases from J, the junction contained 6 bases not matched to a gene. CDR3 residues: CAWMDRRSYGYTF. DNA of the CDR3: TGTGCCTGGATGGACAGGAGAAGCTATGGCTACACCTTC.

This clone was recorded only once. The chain has TRBV30 and TRBJ2-6, with 7 nucleotides matching TRBD1. From germline, CDR1 is GTSNPN and CDR2 SVGIG (reference sequence). V dropped 0 bases and J dropped 2; count of bases not matched to a gene: 7. CDR3 length: 17 amino acids. The CDR3 region is CAWSVRTGRTGANVLTF. DNA of the CDR3: TGTGCCTGGAGTGTCCGGACAGGAAGAACTGGGGCCAACGTCCTGACTTTC.

This clone has only a few counts. This sequence joins TRBV2 and TRBJ2-7; TRBD1 matches 7 bases. CDR1 and CDR2 from the germline V gene are SNHLY and FYNNEI. The J segment lost 4 bases and the V segment lost 6 bases, leaving 15 bases of the junction unmatched. The CDR3 totals 16 residues. The CDR3 bases are TGTGCCAGCAGGTCCCCATCCCGGGACAGAGAATACGAGCAGTACTTC. Protein sequence: CASRSPSRDREYEQYF.

This clone has only one observation. This chain uses TRBV11-3 with TRBJ2-1; tentative D call: TRBD2 (5 bases). Germline CDR1 is SGHNT and CDR2 is YENEEA. Deletions cut 1 base from V and 6 bases from J, with 10 bases between. This CDR3 region has 14 residues. The CDR3 bases are TGTGCCAGCAGCTTAGGGGGAGTATCCAATGAGCAGTTCTTC. This encodes CASSLGGVSNEQFF.

The rearrangement uses TRBV14 and TRBJ1-1; D is ambiguous. The CDR3 spans 16 residues. Germline V gene sequence: CDR1 SGHDN, CDR2 FVKESK. V lost 0 bases, J lost 5 bases, and 16 bases lay in between. The CDR3 DNA reads as TGTGCCAGCAGCCAAGAGGCGGGAATAGTAGGGACTGAAGCTTTCTTT. Protein sequence: CASSQEAGIVGTEAFF.

The chain couples TRBV7-9 to TRBJ2-3; D is uncertain. The CDR3 runs 15 residues. Trimming pared 7 bases from V and 2 bases from J, leaving 16 bases between. Germline-derived CDR1 and CDR2 are SEHNR and FQNEAQ (reference sequence). CDR3 in DNA: TGTGCCAGCACCATGTTGAACAACCCCACAGATACGCAGTATTTT. This encodes CASTMLNNPTDTQYF.

CDR3 nucleotide sequence: TGTGCCAGCAGTGAAGCCCCAGGAGCGGGAGGTTACAATGAGCAGTTCTTC. Translated, it gives CASSEAPGAGGYNEQFF. The V gene is TRBV6-1, the J gene TRBJ2-1, with 9 bases identical to TRBD2. The germline V gene encodes CDR1 MNHNS and CDR2 SASEGT. Unmatched junction bases numbered 7, after V lost 0 bases and J lost 4 bases. This CDR3 contains 17 residues.

V usage is TRBV5-1 and J usage is TRBJ2-7, with 11 positions matching TRBD1. V lost 4 bases to trimming and J lost 3 bases; unmatched junction nucleotides: 9. The germline V gene has CDR1 SGHRS and CDR2 YFSETQ. The CDR3 spans 16 residues. The CDR3 region has the DNA TGCGCCAGCAGCCGCGCTCCGGGACAGGGGGACTACGAGCAGTACTTC. It is translated as CASSRAPGQGDYEQYF.

The chain combines TRBV10-2 with TRBJ2-3; 10 nucleotides agree with TRBD2. Germline CDR1 is WSHSY and CDR2 is SAAADI. With 6 bases clipped from V and 1 base from J, the junction kept 4 bases outside the gene matches. The CDR3 is made up of 15 amino acids. CDR3 in DNA: TGCGCCAGCAGACTAGCGGGACGCCGCACAGATACGCAGTATTTT. The encoded protein is CASRLAGRRTDTQYF.

The chain combines TRBV4-2 with TRBJ1-1; D is unclear. The germline V and J ends were trimmed by 1 base and 4 bases, with 4 bases remaining between them. Germline CDR1 reads LGHNA; CDR2 reads YNFKEQ. The CDR3 length is 12 residues. CDR3 residues: CASSQGSTEAFF. CDR3 nucleotides: TGTGCCAGCAGCCAAGGGAGCACTGAAGCTTTCTTT.

J is TRBJ2-1 and V is TRBV30, with 11 bases fitting TRBD2. Trimming removed 1 base from V and 10 bases from J; junction bases left unmatched: 9. Germline-derived CDR1 and CDR2 are GTSNPN and SVGIG (reference sequence). The CDR3 covers 15 residues. The CDR3 nucleotides are TGTGCCTGGAGTGAGTTTAGCGGGAGGGCCGCCGAGCAGTTCTTC. Residues: CAWSEFSGRAAEQFF.

The V gene is TRBV7-3, the J gene TRBJ2-2; weak D call: TRBD2 (5 bases). Trimming left V 1 base short and J 5 bases short, with 11 bases between. This CDR3 has 15 amino acids. Germline assignment: CDR1 SGHTA and CDR2 FQGTGA. The CDR3 bases are TGTGCCAGCAGCTTAAGCGGAGGCGGGACCGGGGAGCTGTTTTTT. This codes for CASSLSGGGTGELFF.

V and J are TRBV19 and TRBJ2-7; D unclear. The V end was cut by 3 bases, the J end by 5 bases, with 8 bases between. This CDR3 is built from 12 residues. The germline gives CDR1 LNHDA, CDR2 SQIVND (reference sequence). Here the CDR3 reads CASSMTSHEQYF. CDR3 nucleotide sequence: TGTGCCAGTAGTATGACATCCCACGAGCAGTACTTC.

This chain joins TRBV5-1 and TRBJ1-3, with D possibly being TRBD1 (6 bases). V gave up 4 bases and J gave up 4 bases, with 18 bases separating them. Looked up from germline, CDR1 is SGHRS and CDR2 is YFSETQ. CDR3 length: 16 residues. The CDR3 sequence is CASSPGQSPRGNTIYF. The CDR3 nucleotides are TGCGCCAGCAGCCCAGGACAGAGCCCGAGGGGAAACACCATATATTTT.

The chain links TRBV28 to TRBJ1-5, with D tentatively TRBD1 (6 bases). This CDR3 contains 17 residues. V lost 3 bases, J lost 1 base, and 16 bases lay in between. Germline values: CDR1 MDHEN, CDR2 SYDVKM. The CDR3 DNA reads TGTGCCAGCAGTTTTTTTGTTGGACAGAAAAGCAATCAGCCCCAGCATTTT. Its protein is CASSFFVGQKSNQPQHF.